This T cell receptor beta chain was identified during a study of T-cell reconstitution after alpha-beta-depleted transplantation in children. General study findings and limits: Surviving recipient T cells and intrathymic progenitors accounted for some patients' high TCRbeta diversity at day 60. Reportedly, roughly two months post-transplant, alpha-beta T cells arose from several hundred expanded graft clones.

Researchers prepared the TCRbeta library using unique molecular identifiers, the study reports. TCRdb redid the calling of the PCR reads with MiXCR, one entry per CDR3 protein. The repertoire has about 110,000 distinct CDR3 sequences, about 9.3% of them found once; the top ten carry approximately 36%. As regards this clonotype: Its antigen remains unidentified.

The CDR3 contains 15 residues. The germline V and J ends were trimmed by 3 bases and 5 bases, with 16 bases remaining between them. Germline CDR1 is SEHNR and CDR2 is FQNEAQ (reference sequence). This TCR came from a boy between 2 and 15 years old with acute lymphoblastic leukemia, due to receive a stem cell transplant. The sample was PBMCs, taken before TCRalphabeta/CD19-depleted stem cell transplant. The gene calls are TRBV7-9 and TRBJ2-5; tentative D call: TRBD1 (6 bases). The CDR3 region is CASSFIQAGVETQYF. DNA for the CDR3: TGTGCCAGCAGCTTCATCCAAGCAGGGGTGGAGACCCAGTACTTC.